This is a list of T cell receptor beta chains from one sample in a study of shared clonotypes between healthy human individuals. Sequencing was performed with immunoSEQ multiplex PCR; in TCRdb, only in-frame clones are kept and a portion is missing. The sample has millions of clones, about 94% seen once; the top ten hold around 1.1%. Material: naive CD8+ T cells sorted from blood. The receptors were sampled from a man between 18 and 35 years old in good health. The CDR3 runs from the conserved cysteine through the conserved F or W. Each record gives: D gene, V gene, J gene, CDR3 DNA, CDR3 protein. The D gene is left open where the match is weak.

>NA|TRBV6-5|TRBJ1-2
TGTGCCAGCAGTTACGCGGGGGCGGGCGGCTACACCTTC
CASSYAGAGGYTF
>TRBD1|TRBV5-6|TRBJ1-3
TGTGCCAGCAGTCGGACAGGTGGAAACACCATATATTTT
CASSRTGGNTIYF
>TRBD1|TRBV7-6|TRBJ2-7
TGTGCCAGCAGCCTGACAGGGGACTACGAGCAGTACTTC
CASSLTGDYEQYF
>TRBD1|TRBV29-1|TRBJ2-2
TGCAGTGGACAGGGGGGCCACACCGGGGAGCTGTTTTTT
CSGQGGHTGELFF
>NA|TRBV13|TRBJ2-5
TGTGCCAGCAGCTTTAGAATAGCGGTAGAAGAGACCCAGTACTTC
CASSFRIAVEETQYF
>NA|TRBV27|TRBJ2-1
TGTGCCAGCAGTTTGGTCGGGGGGCCATACAATGAGCAGTTCTTC
CASSLVGGPYNEQFF
>NA|TRBV27|TRBJ1-2
TGTGCCAGCAGTTTAGTAGGCGGGATGGAAGGCTACACCTTC
CASSLVGGMEGYTF
>NA|TRBV7-6|TRBJ2-2
TGTGCCAGCAGCGCCTCAGGCTTTCTGAACACCGGGGAGCTGTTTTTT
CASSASGFLNTGELFF
>TRBD1|TRBV10-2|TRBJ1-1
TGCGCAAGCAGTTGGACGGACAGGGGGAACACTGAAGCTTTCTTT
CASSWTDRGNTEAFF
>TRBD1|TRBV5-6|TRBJ2-7
TGTGCCAGCAGCTTGACTCCCGGGACAGGGGGCGAGCAGTACTTC
CASSLTPGTGGEQYF
>NA|TRBV11-2|TRBJ2-7
TGTGCCAGCAGCGTAGGGTTGTCCTACGAGCAGTACTTC
CASSVGLSYEQYF
>NA|TRBV7-6|TRBJ2-1
TGTGCCAGCAGCTTAGTTCCAGGGAGCTCCTACAATGAGCAGTTCTTC
CASSLVPGSSYNEQFF
>TRBD2|TRBV11-2|TRBJ2-1
TGTGCCAGCAGCTTGCTTTGGAGCGGGAGGAGTAATGAGCAGTTCTTC
CASSLLWSGRSNEQFF
>TRBD2|TRBV5-4|TRBJ2-7
TGTGCCAGCACCTCAGGCGGGAGTTACGAGCAGTACTTC
CASTSGGSYEQYF
>NA|TRBV6-5|TRBJ1-5
TGTGCCAGCAGTTACAGGGATTCCAATCAGCCCCAGCATTTT
CASSYRDSNQPQHF
>TRBD1|TRBV11-2|TRBJ2-7
TGTGCCAGCAGCCACGGACAGGGGGCGTACGAGCAGTACTTC
CASSHGQGAYEQYF
>TRBD2|TRBV13|TRBJ2-5
TGTGCCAGCAGCAAGACTAGCGGGTTGGAGACCCAGTACTTC
CASSKTSGLETQYF
>NA|TRBV11-2|TRBJ1-5
TGTGCCAGCAGCTTAGAACAGGCCCAGCATTTT
CASSLEQAQHF
>NA|TRBV12-5|TRBJ2-1
TGTGCTAGTGGTTTATTGGGGAATGAGCAGTTCTTC
CASGLLGNEQFF
>NA|TRBV11-2|TRBJ2-1
TGTGCCAGCAGCCCTCCTACAGGAGGGAATGAGCAGTTCTTC
CASSPPTGGNEQFF
>NA|TRBV25-1|TRBJ2-2
TGTGCCAGCAGTGAGTTTCTCGACACGAACACCGGGGAGCTGTTTTTT
CASSEFLDTNTGELFF
>NA|TRBV10-3|TRBJ2-3
TGTGCCATCAGTGAGTCCCCGGGGGCCACAGATACGCAGTATTTT
CAISESPGATDTQYF